This TCR beta chain derives from a study of PD-1 blockade in classical Hodgkin lymphoma. Study-level points and caveats: At baseline, newly diagnosed patients reportedly showed less TCR diversity than healthy donors. Prior to therapy, complete responders displayed diversity much like that of newly diagnosed patients.

TCRdb keeps only in-frame clones here, not all; method: immunoSEQ multiplex PCR. The sample carries some 30,000 clones, 75% to 90% recorded once. Noted time point: cycle 4 day 1 (C4D1), after less than 7 weeks of nivolumab. All patients relapsed after autologous stem cell transplantation, and brentuximab vedotin exposure varied. By magnetic negative selection, CD4+ T cells were purified from thawed PBMCs. The CDR3 loop spans 16 amino acids. Germline assignment: CDR1 SGHDN and CDR2 FVKESK. With V trimmed by 3 bases and J by 6 bases, 8 bases remained unmatched. Details on this clone: Its antigen is currently unknown.

The V call is TRBV14, the J call TRBJ2-1, with 10 bases aligning to TRBD1. This receptor was obtained from a human donor with classical Hodgkin lymphoma. The sample consisted of CD4+ T cells from blood, taken before the fourth cycle of nivolumab. The CDR3 sequence: CASSHRGDRGGNEQFF. CDR3 nucleotide sequence: TGTGCCAGCAGCCATAGAGGGGACAGGGGCGGCAATGAGCAGTTCTTC. Looking up the rest from reference TRBV14 and TRBJ2-1 gives the full variable domain: EAGVTQFPSHSVIEKGQTVTLRCDPISGHDNLYWYRRVMGKEIKFLLHFVKESKQDESGMPNNRFLAERTGGTYSTLKVQPAELEDSGVYFCASSHRGDRGGNEQFFGPGTRLTVL.